This entry concerns a single T cell receptor (beta chain). Its antigen remains unknown. Germline V lookup: CDR1 SGHTA, CDR2 FQGTGA. The CDR3 contains 16 residues. J gave up 1 base and V 3 bases, and 5 bases lay outside the gene matches. The sample comes from a study of T cell repertoires in cytomegalovirus infection. Study in general: CMV epitopes that were recently identified and HLA-C-restricted were used alongside well-studied HLA-B-restricted ones. Shared public TCR beta signatures pointed to both CMV infection and a matching HLA type.

Using its own MiXCR run on the reads, TCRdb lists one record per CDR3 protein. The top ten hold over 90% of the sample, which has under 95,000 distinct CDR3 sequences, 40% to 50% seen once. The study's findings and limits: Public TCR beta family frequency separated CMV-and-HLA carriers, including in an independent cohort. Clonotype analysis showed dominance of the ex vivo response by HLA-C-restricted CMV-specific TCR beta clonotypes.

The chain links TRBV7-3 to TRBJ2-3; 9 bases match TRBD2. This TCR was sampled from a human donor in good health (CMV status not recorded). Some clones in this sample may be carry-over from other donors' samples. Here the sequenced sample was CD8+ T cells from cultured PBMCs, taken from culture after CMV antigen stimulation. CDR3: CASSLIAGVRTDTQYF. CDR3 DNA: TGTGCCAGCAGCTTGATAGCGGGGGTGCGCACAGATACGCAGTATTTT.